The present T cell receptor (beta chain) was sequenced within a study of blood T cell repertoires in COVID-19. As for the study in general: Italy, Spain and the United States were the sources of the convalescent and acute COVID-19 samples. The cDNA or gDNA used as material had been derived from T cells, B-cell-depleted T cells, or PBMCs.

Original handling: The assay estimated nucleated cells by amplifying reference gene primers. Profiled with immunoSEQ multiplex PCR; TCRdb holds only in-frame clones, not every one. V and J calls and clone size are given by that table; D and trimming were obtained from the DNA. The sample contains fewer than 650,000 clones, 70% to 90% of which appear only once. CDR3 length: 14 residues. Germline V gives CDR1 MGHRA, CDR2 YSYEKL. The V gene lost 0 bases and the J gene lost 7 bases, with 13 bases spanning the gap. In Seattle, patients joined the study during active infection and were tracked longitudinally.

This sequence was found in a woman in her fifties or sixties with COVID-19, enrolled during active disease. This rearrangement joins TRBV4-1 to TRBJ2-7; a weak D match, TRBD2 (6 bases). The sequenced sample was peripheral blood. The CDR3 DNA follows: TGCGCCAGCAGCCAAGATCTTATAGGGAGGGAGCAGTACTTC. As protein: CASSQDLIGREQYF.